These T cell receptor beta chains were read from a single sample in a study of T cell responses to AZD1222 COVID-19 vaccine. Clones were read by immunoSEQ multiplex PCR, and TCRdb kept only the in-frame ones, dropping some. The repertoire holds over 150,000 clones, with around 90% as singletons. Material: peripheral blood, obtained on day 0 of AZD1222 vaccination. The source is an adult in good health. Each CDR3 is given with its conserved first and last residue. The order of the fields is clone size, V gene, J gene, CDR3 protein. Where a row states a size, it is once, few, many or the class of an expanded clone; other rows omit it.

>-|TRBV12-3/TRBV12-4|TRBJ1-1
CASTLGGRSFAFF
>-|TRBV7-2|TRBJ1-2
CASSSGVTDSYTF
>-|TRBV28|TRBJ1-5
CASSLPGAGAVPQHF
>-|TRBV2|TRBJ1-1
CAGDVFTEAFF
>-|TRBV3-1/TRBV3-2|TRBJ1-2
CASRGGQGRYGYTF
>-|TRBV3-1/TRBV3-2|TRBJ1-2
CASSPGDIYGYTF
>-|TRBV30|TRBJ1-6
CAWSVSGGANSPLHF
>-|TRBV6-5|TRBJ2-1
CASSSTGNEQFF
>once|TRBV9|TRBJ1-5
CASSVGGSSNQPQHF
>few|TRBV5-1|TRBJ2-7
CASSSTGYHEQYF
>-|TRBV7-2|TRBJ1-5
CASSPGTAVSNQPQHF
>few|TRBV4-2|TRBJ2-7
CASSQRDPGYEQYF
>few|TRBV6-5|TRBJ1-3
CASSYGRLPGNTIYF
>-|TRBV5-1|TRBJ2-5
CASSLIPSETQYF
>once|TRBV7-9|TRBJ1-5
CASSLEGSQPQHF
>-|TRBV4-1|TRBJ1-2
CASSQEWRFYGYTF
>-|TRBV6-2/TRBV6-3|TRBJ1-2
CASRYSQGRDGYTF
>-|TRBV5-5|TRBJ2-7
CASSWGTNYEQYF
>-|TRBV20-1|TRBJ1-1
CSASTGLNTEAFF
>-|TRBV12-5|TRBJ2-1
CASADRSFYEQFF
>-|TRBV18|TRBJ2-3
CASSPPSGGRKTDTQYF
>-|TRBV30|TRBJ1-2
CAWSQTGVKDGYTF
>once|TRBV19|TRBJ2-1
CASSLNRRGGRSYNEQFF